One sample yielded the 31 T cell receptor beta chains listed below, sequenced in a study of blood T cell repertoires in COVID-19. TCRdb keeps only in-frame clones here, not all; method: immunoSEQ multiplex PCR. Of about 150,000 clones in the sample, about 90% are singletons; the top ten hold approximately 0.55%. Material: peripheral blood. The receptor set was obtained from a man aged 45 to 65 with acute or convalescent COVID-19.

The chain's CDR3 is CASSEQGAYGYTF. The DNA for the CDR3 is TGTGCCAGCAGTGAACAGGGGGCTTATGGCTACACCTTC. The rearrangement links TRBV6-1 to TRBJ1-2, with 8 bases lining up with TRBD1. There are 13 residues in the CDR3. Germline lookup yields CDR1 MNHNS and CDR2 SASEGT. Trimming took 2 bases from V and 5 from J; bases not matched to a gene: 1.

The V call is TRBV27, the J call TRBJ2-1; the match to TRBD2 covers 12 bases. V lost 4 bases and J lost 3; bases outside the gene matches: 4. The length of the CDR3 is 16 residues. Germline values: CDR1 MNHEY, CDR2 SMNVEV (reference sequence). DNA for the CDR3: TGTGCCAGCAGTTCGCTAGCGGGAGGGATCTACAATGAGCAGTTCTTC. It codes for CASSSLAGGIYNEQFF.

The chain couples TRBV5-4 to TRBJ2-2, with TRBD2 matching 8 bases. Trimming at V came to 0 bases and at J to 3 bases, leaving 4 bases not matched to a gene. The CDR3 is made up of 16 amino acids. CDR1 and CDR2 (germline): SGHNT, YYREEE (reference sequence). Here the CDR3 reads CASSLDGRVDTGELFF. In DNA form, the CDR3 reads TGTGCCAGCAGCTTGGACGGGAGGGTCGACACCGGGGAGCTGTTTTTT.

As DNA, the CDR3 is TGTGCCAGCAGTTACTCTACTAGACCTGCGCAGTATTTT. Protein: CASSYSTRPAQYF. The chain combines TRBV6-2 or TRBV6-3 with TRBJ2-3; tentative D call: TRBD2 (5 bases). Germline V gives CDR1 MNHEY, CDR2 SVGEGT. The germline V and J ends were trimmed by 0 bases and 10 bases, with 11 bases remaining between them. CDR3 size: 13 residues.

The chain recombines TRBV2 with TRBJ2-7; 8 positions agree with TRBD1. CDR3 length equals 16 residues. The V gene end was trimmed by 2 bases and the J gene end by 3 bases; junction bases not matched to a gene: 9. Germline values: CDR1 SNHLY, CDR2 FYNNEI. The CDR3 region is CASSEFGTGGLYEQYF. The CDR3 region has the DNA TGTGCCAGCAGTGAATTTGGTACAGGGGGACTCTACGAGCAGTACTTC.

The gene calls are TRBV3-1 (or the pseudogene TRBV3-2) and TRBJ1-2; 7 nucleotides agree with TRBD1. This CDR3 comprises 20 residues. The junction had 20 bases not matched to a gene; V was cut back by 4 bases and J by 0 bases. Germline CDR1 is LGHDT and CDR2 is YNNKEL (reference sequence). This CDR3 is CASSPTPGQQSLPANYGYTF. In DNA form, the CDR3 reads TGTGCCAGCAGCCCCACCCCGGGACAGCAAAGCTTACCAGCTAACTATGGCTACACCTTC.

The chain uses TRBV30 and TRBJ1-1, with TRBD1 matching over 7 bases. In germline, CDR1 is GTSNPN, CDR2 SVGIG (reference sequence). The CDR3 is 13 amino acids. V trimming: 0 bases; J trimming: 10 bases; junction bases outside the gene matches: 8. CDR3 region: CAWSVLLAGGAFF. The DNA of the CDR3 is TGTGCCTGGAGTGTACTGTTGGCAGGGGGAGCTTTCTTT.

The chain joins TRBV27 to TRBJ2-5, with 8 bases aligning to TRBD2. This CDR3 comprises 14 residues. Germline lookup yields CDR1 MNHEY and CDR2 SMNVEV (reference sequence). Unmatched junction bases numbered 8, after V lost 4 bases and J lost 7 bases. The CDR3 region is CASSSAAGVMTQYF. The CDR3 coding sequence is TGTGCCAGCAGTTCAGCAGCGGGGGTCATGACCCAGTACTTC.

The CDR3 region is CASSRTGVYEQYF. The CDR3 DNA is TGTGCCAGCAGCCGAACAGGGGTCTACGAGCAGTACTTC. The chain joins TRBV7-9 to TRBJ2-7, with 7 bases that match TRBD1. Losses at the gene ends were 5 bases for V and 3 bases for J; bases not matched to a gene: 4. The CDR3 covers 13 residues. CDR1 and CDR2 from the germline V gene are SEHNR and FQNEAQ (reference sequence).

The chain links TRBV7-9 to TRBJ2-7; D perhaps matches TRBD1 (6 bases). The CDR3 contains 15 residues. V dropped 1 base and J dropped 4 bases, with 14 bases sitting between them. CDR1 SEHNR and CDR2 FQNEAQ come from the germline V gene (reference sequence). CDR3 residues: CASSLVAGVEYEQYF. The CDR3 DNA sequence: TGTGCCAGCAGCTTAGTGGCAGGGGTTGAATACGAGCAGTACTTC. Based on the CDR3 plus reference TRBV7-9 and TRBJ2-7, the full variable domain is DTGVSQNPRHKITKRGQNVTFRCDPISEHNRLYWYRQTLGQGPEFLTYFQNEAQLEKSRLLSDRFSAERPKGSFSTLEIQRTEQGDSAMYLCASSLVAGVEYEQYFGPGTRLTVT.

V usage is TRBV19 and J usage is TRBJ2-1; 13 bases line up with TRBD2. Germline V lookup: CDR1 LNHDA, CDR2 SQIVND (reference sequence). V trimming: 9 bases; J trimming: 4 bases; junction bases outside the gene matches: 9. This CDR3 has 16 amino acids. The CDR3 is CASLGLAGESYNEQFF. CDR3 in DNA: TGTGCCAGCCTTGGACTAGCGGGAGAGAGTTACAATGAGCAGTTCTTC. Looking up the rest from reference TRBV19 and TRBJ2-1 gives the full variable domain: DGGITQSPKYLFRKEGQNVTLSCEQNLNHDAMYWYRQDPGQGLRLIYYSQIVNDFQKGDIAEGYSVSREKKESFPLTVTSAQKNPTAFYLCASLGLAGESYNEQFFGPGTRLTVL.

The V call is TRBV5-4, the J call TRBJ1-1; the D is unclear. The CDR3 has 12 residues. Germline V gene data show CDR1 as SGHNT and CDR2 as YYREEE (reference sequence). Trimming pared 2 bases from V and 6 bases from J, leaving 8 bases between. CDR3 coding DNA: TGTGCCAGCAGCTTTTGGAGGGCTGAAGCTTTCTTT. Protein product: CASSFWRAEAFF.

The V gene is TRBV11-2, the J gene TRBJ2-7; 10 bases map to TRBD2. V gave up 3 bases and J gave up 4 bases; unmatched junction bases: 3. Germline values: CDR1 SGHAT, CDR2 FQNNGV. The length of the CDR3 is 14 residues. CDR3 residues: CASSLLAGEYEQYF. The CDR3 region has the DNA TGTGCCAGCAGCTTGCTAGCGGGAGAGTACGAGCAGTACTTC.

The chain recombines TRBV15 with TRBJ2-2; unclear D gene. This CDR3 region has 14 residues. The V end was cut by 1 base, the J end by 1 base, with 4 bases between. The germline V gene has CDR1 LNHNV and CDR2 YYDKDF (reference sequence). The CDR3 is CATSRARNTGELFF. CDR3 DNA sequence: TGTGCCACCAGCAGAGCCAGGAACACCGGGGAGCTGTTTTTT.

This chain links TRBV7-9 with TRBJ2-1; TRBD1 matches at 9 bases. The CDR3 has 15 amino acids. The V segment lost 5 bases and the J segment 6 bases; nucleotides outside the gene matches: 8. Germline V CDR1 and CDR2: SEHNR, FQNEAQ (reference sequence). CDR3 sequence (DNA): TGTGCCAGCAGCCCCCGGGGACAGGGAATCAATGAGCAGTTCTTC. Translating gives CASSPRGQGINEQFF.

The chain combines TRBV28 with TRBJ2-1, with 7 bases lining up with TRBD2. Germline assignment: CDR1 MDHEN and CDR2 SYDVKM. The CDR3 has 15 amino acids. V shed 7 bases, J shed 5 bases, and the junction held 11 bases outside the gene matches. CDR3 DNA: TGTGCCAGCATTACCATCCAGCGGGGACACAATGAGCAGTTCTTC. It is translated as CASITIQRGHNEQFF.

This chain links TRBV6-5 with TRBJ2-5, with 10 bases fitting TRBD1. The CDR3 totals 15 residues. From germline, CDR1 is MNHEY and CDR2 SVGAGI. The V and J ends lost 6 bases and 5 bases, in that order; junction bases with no gene match: 9. Here the CDR3 reads CASSRWGGQGETQYF. The CDR3, as DNA: TGTGCCAGCAGCCGATGGGGGGGACAGGGGGAGACCCAGTACTTC.

This clone was detected once. The chain joins TRBV4-1 to TRBJ2-3; 8 nucleotides line up with TRBD2. Germline CDR1 is MGHRA and CDR2 is YSYEKL. The trim removed 1 base at V and 4 bases at J, leaving 7 bases unmatched. The CDR3 runs 16 residues. CDR3 DNA sequence: TGCGCCAGCAGCCAAGCCGGGACTAGGGGCGCAGATACGCAGTATTTT. Encoded protein: CASSQAGTRGADTQYF.

The DNA for the CDR3 is TGTGCCAGCAGCCCCCGGCGGACTAGCGGGGGGGCCAGCTCCTACAATGAGCAGTTCTTC. Encoded protein: CASSPRRTSGGASSYNEQFF. The J gene is TRBJ2-1, the V gene TRBV7-8, with 15 bases matching TRBD2. The CDR3 is 20 residues long. V gave up 5 bases and J gave up 0 bases; unmatched junction bases: 11. CDR1 and CDR2 from the germline V gene are SGHVS and FQNEAQ.

J is TRBJ2-7 and V is TRBV6-5; tentative D call: TRBD1 (6 bases). The CDR3 runs to 15 residues. Germline V gene lookup returns CDR1 MNHEY and CDR2 SVGAGI. The V end lost 0 bases, the J end lost 3 bases, and 12 bases lay between the germline ends. CDR3 region: CASSYSTGRLYEQYF. The CDR3, as DNA: TGTGCCAGCAGTTACTCGACAGGACGCCTCTACGAGCAGTACTTC.

The genes are TRBV3-1 (or the pseudogene TRBV3-2) and TRBJ2-7; maybe TRBD2 (6 bases). Trimming left V 0 bases short and J 0 bases short, with 15 bases between. Germline V gene lookup returns CDR1 LGHDT and CDR2 YNNKEL (reference sequence). There are 17 residues in the CDR3. The CDR3 loop is CASSQDSAGGNSYEQYF. Here the CDR3 DNA reads TGTGCCAGCAGCCAAGATAGCGCCGGAGGGAACTCCTACGAGCAGTACTTC.

The count of this clone is one. The V and J genes are TRBV7-2 and TRBJ1-3; no clear D. Germline V lookup: CDR1 SGHTA, CDR2 FQGNSA. CDR3 length equals 17 residues. Between the trimmed V and J ends, which lost 0 bases and 0 bases, there was a span of 12 bases. The CDR3 DNA is TGTGCCAGCAGCTTAGCGTATGCAGGATTCTCTGGAAACACCATATATTTT. Its translation is CASSLAYAGFSGNTIYF.

There are a few counts of this clone. The chain combines TRBV24-1 with TRBJ1-6; the match to TRBD1 covers 9 bases. The CDR3 contains 13 residues. Germline V gives CDR1 KGHDR, CDR2 SFDVKD. The junction had 4 bases not matched to a gene; V was cut back by 9 bases and J by 8 bases. The CDR3 here is CATRDREDSPLHF. Written as DNA, the CDR3 is TGTGCCACCCGGGACAGGGAAGATTCACCCCTCCACTTT.

V and J are TRBV28 and TRBJ2-7; D might be TRBD1 (6 bases). The CDR3 sequence is 17 residues long. Germline V gene lookup returns CDR1 MDHEN and CDR2 SYDVKM. Trimming pared 5 bases from V and 0 bases from J, leaving 20 bases between. In DNA, the CDR3 is TGTGCCAGCAGTCCTCCAAAAGGGGGTCTCTTCTCCTACGAGCAGTACTTC. This translates into CASSPPKGGLFSYEQYF.

V and J are TRBV7-9 and TRBJ2-3; 11 bases map to TRBD2. V shed 3 bases, J shed 2 bases, and the junction held 7 bases outside the gene matches. This CDR3 spans 17 amino acids. Germline values: CDR1 SEHNR, CDR2 FQNEAQ (reference sequence). The DNA of the CDR3 is TGTGCCAGCAGCTTCTGGGGACTAGCGGATATCACAGATACGCAGTATTTT. Translated, it gives CASSFWGLADITDTQYF. Variable domain in full (rest from reference TRBV7-9 and TRBJ2-3): DTGVSQNPRHKITKRGQNVTFRCDPISEHNRLYWYRQTLGQGPEFLTYFQNEAQLEKSRLLSDRFSAERPKGSFSTLEIQRTEQGDSAMYLCASSFWGLADITDTQYFGPGTRLTVL.

The chain is built from TRBV10-3 and TRBJ2-1, with 13 bases identical to TRBD2. With 7 bases clipped from V and 6 bases from J, the junction kept 9 bases outside the gene matches. In germline, CDR1 is ENHRY, CDR2 SYGVKD. The CDR3 extends over 16 amino acids. The CDR3 spells CAITFSGTSGVNEQFF. In DNA, the CDR3 is TGTGCCATCACCTTTTCCGGGACTAGCGGGGTCAATGAGCAGTTCTTC.

V usage is TRBV28 and J usage is TRBJ1-1; 8 bases map to TRBD1. The V gene's germline CDR1 is MDHEN and CDR2 SYDVKM. CDR3 size: 17 residues. V was pared by 2 bases and J by 4 bases, with 12 bases of the junction left unmatched. The CDR3: CASSLLQGALRRTEAFF. The CDR3 bases are TGTGCCAGCAGTTTACTTCAGGGGGCCCTTAGACGCACTGAAGCTTTCTTT. Full variable domain (remainder filled in from reference TRBV28 and TRBJ1-1): DVKVTQSSRYLVKRTGEKVFLECVQDMDHENMFWYRQDPGLGLRLIYFSYDVKMKEKGDIPEGYSVSREKKERFSLILESASTNQTSMYLCASSLLQGALRRTEAFFGQGTRLTVV.

The chain recombines TRBV7-6 with TRBJ2-2; TRBD1 agrees at 7 bases. This CDR3 is built from 14 residues. CDR1 is SGHVS and CDR2 is FNYEAQ in the germline V gene. The J segment lost 6 bases and the V segment lost 8 bases, leaving 9 bases of the junction unmatched. CDR3 DNA: TGTGCCAGCCGACCGGGACAGCTTTCCGGGGAGCTGTTTTTT. This translates into CASRPGQLSGELFF.

The V call is TRBV19, the J call TRBJ1-5; a weak D match, TRBD1 (5 bases). Germline loops: CDR1 LNHDA, CDR2 SQIVND (reference sequence). V was pared by 7 bases and J by 2 bases, with 18 bases between. The CDR3 contains 16 residues. In DNA form, the CDR3 reads TGTGCCAGTAAGCCAGGAGCCCCGGGGGGCAATCAGCCCCAGCATTTT. The encoded protein is CASKPGAPGGNQPQHF.

This clone appeared a single time. At one end the junction does not follow the germline gene, possibly because of a read error. The chain couples TRBV6-2 or TRBV6-3 to TRBJ2-7; 14 bases align to TRBD2. In germline, CDR1 is MNHEY, CDR2 SVGEGT. This CDR3 has 14 residues. The chain's CDR3 is CASSYSGTSGSANF. The CDR3 coding sequence is TGTGCCAGCAGTTACTCCGGGACTAGCGGGAGCGCTAACTTC.

This clone was found a few times. The chain combines TRBV5-1 with TRBJ2-2; the match to TRBD1 covers 9 bases. The CDR3 is 15 amino acids. The germline V gene has CDR1 SGHRS and CDR2 YFSETQ. Unmatched junction bases numbered 6, after V lost 4 bases and J lost 5 bases. In DNA, the CDR3 is TGCGCCAGCAGCCTATCCGGGACAGGGACCGGGGAGCTGTTTTTT. Amino acid sequence: CASSLSGTGTGELFF.